The 25 T cell receptor beta chains in this list originate from one sample, sequenced in a study of shared clonotypes between healthy human individuals. The protocol was immunoSEQ multiplex PCR, while the TCRdb copy is restricted to in-frame clones and leaves out a portion. The table lists 2 million to 2.5 million clones, 90% to 95% of them singletons. Sequenced: naive CD4+ T cells from PBMCs. Specified subset: CD45RA+ positively selected. All receptors come from a young man in good health. Some clones in this sample may be carry-over from other donors' samples.

With regard to this clone: This same CDR3 is encoded by further DNA sequences in the sample. The rearrangement links TRBV5-1 to TRBJ1-2, with TRBD1 matching over 8 bases. This CDR3 comprises 15 residues. The germline CDR1 and CDR2 sequences are SGHRS and YFSETQ. After removal of 4 bases from V and 0 bases from J, the junction contained 5 bases not matched to a gene. CDR3 in DNA: TGCGCCAGCAGCCCCGGACAGGGCACTAACTATGGCTACACCTTC. Its translation: CASSPGQGTNYGYTF.

The rearrangement joins TRBV10-3 to TRBJ2-1; D perhaps matches TRBD2 (5 bases). Germline V gene sequence: CDR1 ENHRY, CDR2 SYGVKD. The germline V and J ends were trimmed by 0 bases and 1 base, with 10 bases remaining between them. There are 16 residues in the CDR3. CDR3: CAISESRWESYNEQFF. The CDR3 region has the DNA TGTGCCATCAGTGAGTCAAGGTGGGAGTCCTACAATGAGCAGTTCTTC.

Concerning this clone itself: Other DNA sequences in this specimen translate into the identical CDR3. The rearrangement uses TRBV15 and TRBJ1-3, with D perhaps TRBD1 (5 bases). The ends were cut back, 1 base at V and 0 bases at J, with 7 bases in the middle. The CDR3 is 15 amino acids. CDR1 and CDR2 from the germline V gene are LNHNV and YYDKDF (reference sequence). CDR3 coding DNA: TGTGCCACCAGCAGAGGGGGGGGCTCTGGAAACACCATATATTTT. Translation gives CATSRGGGSGNTIYF.

CDR3 protein: CASSGFTSGRKRGNEQFF. The CDR3 DNA follows: TGTGCCAGCAGCGGATTTACTAGCGGGAGGAAACGGGGGAATGAGCAGTTCTTC. The rearrangement joins TRBV7-9 to TRBJ2-1, with 12 nucleotides matching TRBD2. From germline, CDR1 is SEHNR and CDR2 FQNEAQ (reference sequence). CDR3 length equals 18 residues. Trimming at V came to 5 bases and at J to 7 bases, leaving 15 bases not matched to a gene.

In its sample, this clone was seen once. This chain uses TRBV10-3 with TRBJ2-7; D remains ambiguous. Trimming pared 4 bases from V and 0 bases from J, leaving 10 bases between. Germline assignment: CDR1 ENHRY and CDR2 SYGVKD. The CDR3 consists of 14 residues. CDR3 nucleotides: TGTGCCATCAGTGTTTCAGGACCCTCCTACGAGCAGTACTTC. Translated: CAISVSGPSYEQYF.

The count of this clone is one. This chain connects TRBV2 to TRBJ2-7; 7 bases align to TRBD1. The CDR3 consists of 15 residues. Germline assignment: CDR1 SNHLY and CDR2 FYNNEI. The junction had 11 bases not matched to a gene; V was cut back by 6 bases and J by 3 bases. The DNA of the CDR3 is TGTGCCAGCAGAAAGACAGGGACAAGTTACTACGAGCAGTACTTC. This translates into CASRKTGTSYYEQYF. Based on the CDR3 plus reference TRBV2 and TRBJ2-7, the full variable domain is EPEVTQTPSHQVTQMGQEVILRCVPISNHLYFYWYRQILGQKVEFLVSFYNNEISEKSEIFDDQFSVERPDGSNFTLKIRSTKLEDSAMYFCASRKTGTSYYEQYFGPGTRLTVT.

This sequence joins TRBV30 and TRBJ1-4; D perhaps matches TRBD1 (6 bases). CDR1 and CDR2 from the germline V gene are GTSNPN and SVGIG (reference sequence). Between the trimmed V and J ends, which lost 0 bases and 8 bases, there was a span of 16 bases. CDR3 length: 15 residues. DNA of the CDR3: TGTGCCTGGAGTGTAAGGTTAGGGGGGCGAGAAAAACTGTTTTTT. As protein: CAWSVRLGGREKLFF.

The J gene is TRBJ2-2, the V gene TRBV12-1. TRBV12-1 is shown as a pseudogene. This CDR3 has 18 residues. CDR3: CASSEKSRPGAYTGELFF. The CDR3 nucleotides read TGTGCCAGCAGCGAAAAAAGCCGGCCCGGGGCTTACACCGGGGAGCTGTTTTTT.

J is TRBJ2-7 and V is TRBV29-1, with 11 bases that match TRBD2. V dropped 6 bases and J dropped 6; count of bases not matched to a gene: 7. Germline V gene data show CDR1 as SQVTM and CDR2 as ANQGSEA. The CDR3 contains 13 residues. The CDR3 here is CSVLTSGRSEQYF. DNA for the CDR3: TGCAGCGTATTAACTAGCGGGAGAAGCGAGCAGTACTTC.

The rearrangement links TRBV29-1 to TRBJ2-3; a possible D gene is TRBD1 (6 bases). This CDR3 spans 13 amino acids. Trimming left V 7 bases short and J 0 bases short, with 11 bases between. Germline values: CDR1 SQVTM, CDR2 ANQGSEA. The CDR3 sequence: CSARTASTDTQYF. The CDR3 DNA sequence: TGCAGCGCCAGGACAGCTAGCACAGATACGCAGTATTTT.

The V gene is TRBV6-1, the J gene TRBJ2-3; D unresolved. Trimming pared 3 bases from V and 4 bases from J, leaving 14 bases between. Germline CDR1 MNHNS, CDR2 SASEGT. The CDR3 totals 15 residues. CDR3 protein: CASSDTTRKADTQYF. The CDR3 region has the DNA TGTGCCAGCAGTGATACGACGCGTAAGGCAGATACGCAGTATTTT.

The rearrangement links TRBV30 to TRBJ2-5, with 8 nucleotides matching TRBD1. TRBJ2-7 explains the end of the DNA better; the J call may be wrong. The CDR3 covers 13 residues. The germline V gene encodes CDR1 GTSNPN and CDR2 SVGIG (reference sequence). The CDR3, as DNA: TGTGCCTGGAGGGGACAGGTTTCCTACGAGCAGTACTTC. It encodes CAWRGQVSYEQYF.

The rearrangement joins TRBV5-1 to TRBJ1-3; 8 positions match TRBD1. Per germline, CDR1 SGHRS and CDR2 YFSETQ. This CDR3 comprises 16 residues. V trimming: 4 bases; J trimming: 4 bases; junction bases outside the gene matches: 10. The chain's CDR3 is CASSPQPTGDGNTIYF. The CDR3 DNA follows: TGCGCCAGCAGCCCCCAACCGACAGGGGACGGAAACACCATATATTTT.

This rearrangement joins TRBV9 to TRBJ2-5, with a possible D match to TRBD1 (6 bases). In germline, CDR1 is SGDLS, CDR2 YYNGEE. The V end was cut by 4 bases, the J end by 5 bases, with 21 bases between. CDR3 size: 16 residues. The CDR3 reads CASSRSTQGQQETQYF. CDR3 bases: TGTGCCAGCAGCCGTAGTACACAGGGACAACAGGAGACCCAGTACTTC.

This sequence joins TRBV28 and TRBJ1-5; perhaps TRBD1 as D (5 bases). The CDR3 spans 13 residues. The germline V and J ends were trimmed by 7 bases and 7 bases, with 14 bases remaining between them. Looked up from germline, CDR1 is MDHEN and CDR2 is SYDVKM. The CDR3 DNA sequence: TGTGCCAGCACCACTTATGGGGACCAGCCCCAGCATTTT. Translation: CASTTYGDQPQHF. Full variable domain (missing parts from reference TRBV28 and TRBJ1-5): DVKVTQSSRYLVKRTGEKVFLECVQDMDHENMFWYRQDPGLGLRLIYFSYDVKMKEKGDIPEGYSVSREKKERFSLILESASTNQTSMYLCASTTYGDQPQHFGDGTRLSIL.

The chain is built from TRBV5-6 and TRBJ2-7; 7 nucleotides line up with TRBD2. The V segment lost 4 bases and the J segment 1 base; nucleotides outside the gene matches: 8. This CDR3 has 15 residues. Germline V gives CDR1 SGHDT, CDR2 YYEEEE. The CDR3 DNA follows: TGTGCCAGCAGCAACAGGCGGGGAGGGTCCTACGAGCAGTACTTC. It codes for CASSNRRGGSYEQYF.

This clone was recorded only once. V is TRBV9 and J is TRBJ2-7, with TRBD2 identical over 7 bases. CDR3 length equals 15 residues. V was clipped by 0 bases and J by 2 bases; unmatched bases: 5. Germline assignment: CDR1 SGDLS and CDR2 YYNGEE. This CDR3 is CASSVGAGVPYEQYF. For the CDR3, the DNA is TGTGCCAGCAGCGTAGGGGCGGGAGTACCCTACGAGCAGTACTTC.

Points on this clone: Other DNA sequences in the sample encode the same CDR3. This CDR3 reads CASSSDHTDTQYF. CDR3 nucleotides: TGTGCCAGCAGCTCCGACCACACAGATACGCAGTATTTT. J is TRBJ2-3 and V is TRBV11-2; D not resolved. The CDR3 covers 13 residues. CDR1 is SGHAT and CDR2 is FQNNGV in the germline V gene. V gave up 4 bases and J gave up 2 bases, with 7 bases separating them. The entire variable domain, with the rest obtained from reference TRBV11-2 and TRBJ2-3, is as follows: EAGVAQSPRYKIIEKRQSVAFWCNPISGHATLYWYQQILGQGPKLLIQFQNNGVVDDSQLPKDRFSAERLKGVDSTLKIQPAKLEDSAVYLCASSSDHTDTQYFGPGTRLTVL.

This clone turned up a few times. This sample also contains other DNA sequences that code for the same CDR3. CDR3 amino acids: CASSLELAGYNEQFF. In DNA form, the CDR3 reads TGCGCCAGCAGCTTGGAACTAGCGGGTTACAATGAGCAGTTCTTC. The chain uses TRBV5-1 and TRBJ2-1; 9 bases agree with TRBD2. Germline V lookup: CDR1 SGHRS, CDR2 YFSETQ. Trimming cost V 0 bases and J 4 bases; bases outside gene matches: 2. The CDR3 sequence is 15 residues long.

V and J are TRBV25-1 and TRBJ1-1, with 7 bases lining up with TRBD1. Germline trimming cut 4 bases from V and 4 bases from J; bases unmatched to any gene: 9. The CDR3 extends over 15 amino acids. The germline CDR1 and CDR2 sequences are MGHDK and SYGVNS. The CDR3 DNA sequence: TGTGCCAGCAGTGCCCCAGGGGGGGGTGGCACTGAAGCTTTCTTT. Translation gives CASSAPGGGGTEAFF.

This clone was counted once. This chain links TRBV7-2 with TRBJ2-3; TRBD1 agrees at 7 bases. Germline V gives CDR1 SGHTA, CDR2 FQGNSA. This CDR3 comprises 14 residues. V lost 4 bases, J lost 2 bases, and 3 bases stayed unmatched. The CDR3 here is CASSSQGDTDTQYF. Written as DNA, the CDR3 is TGTGCCAGCAGCTCCCAGGGGGACACAGATACGCAGTATTTT. Full variable domain (outside the CDR3, taken from reference TRBV7-2 and TRBJ2-3): GAGVSQSPSNKVTEKGKDVELRCDPISGHTALYWYRQSLGQGLEFLIYFQGNSAPDKSGLPSDRFSAERTGGSVSTLTIQRTQQEDSAVYLCASSSQGDTDTQYFGPGTRLTVL.

The chain recombines TRBV4-2 with TRBJ2-2; 9 positions match TRBD2. Germline loops: CDR1 LGHNA, CDR2 YNFKEQ. Trimming at V came to 4 bases and at J to 3 bases, leaving 6 bases not matched to a gene. The CDR3 totals 16 residues. CDR3 sequence: CASSPSLAGDTGELFF. The CDR3 DNA is TGTGCCAGCAGCCCGAGTTTAGCGGGGGACACCGGGGAGCTGTTTTTT.

The chain couples TRBV7-9 to TRBJ1-4; 9 bases map to TRBD1. The germline V gene has CDR1 SEHNR and CDR2 FQNEAQ (reference sequence). V trimming: 5 bases; J trimming: 8 bases; junction bases outside the gene matches: 15. The CDR3 is 17 amino acids. In DNA form, the CDR3 reads TGTGCCAGCAGCACTCAAACCTGGACAGGGGTCGGGGAAAAACTGTTTTTT. Translating gives CASSTQTWTGVGEKLFF.

This chain joins TRBV19 and TRBJ2-7; TRBD2 matches at 9 bases. The trim removed 5 bases at V and 5 bases at J, leaving 13 bases unmatched. From germline, CDR1 is LNHDA and CDR2 SQIVND (reference sequence). The CDR3 sequence is 16 residues long. The CDR3 DNA follows: TGTGCCAGTAGTTCTCTCGTGGCGGGAGGGCCCCACGAGCAGTACTTC. Its protein is CASSSLVAGGPHEQYF.

This clone was seen only once. CDR3 in amino acids: CASRPPGQGFGELFF. The DNA of the CDR3 is TGTGCCAGCAGGCCCCCGGGACAGGGGTTCGGGGAGCTGTTTTTT. The V gene is TRBV28, the J gene TRBJ2-2, with 10 bases aligning to TRBD1. The junction had 8 bases not matched to a gene; V was cut back by 6 bases and J by 7 bases. CDR1 is MDHEN, CDR2 SYDVKM, per germline. The CDR3 length is 15 residues.